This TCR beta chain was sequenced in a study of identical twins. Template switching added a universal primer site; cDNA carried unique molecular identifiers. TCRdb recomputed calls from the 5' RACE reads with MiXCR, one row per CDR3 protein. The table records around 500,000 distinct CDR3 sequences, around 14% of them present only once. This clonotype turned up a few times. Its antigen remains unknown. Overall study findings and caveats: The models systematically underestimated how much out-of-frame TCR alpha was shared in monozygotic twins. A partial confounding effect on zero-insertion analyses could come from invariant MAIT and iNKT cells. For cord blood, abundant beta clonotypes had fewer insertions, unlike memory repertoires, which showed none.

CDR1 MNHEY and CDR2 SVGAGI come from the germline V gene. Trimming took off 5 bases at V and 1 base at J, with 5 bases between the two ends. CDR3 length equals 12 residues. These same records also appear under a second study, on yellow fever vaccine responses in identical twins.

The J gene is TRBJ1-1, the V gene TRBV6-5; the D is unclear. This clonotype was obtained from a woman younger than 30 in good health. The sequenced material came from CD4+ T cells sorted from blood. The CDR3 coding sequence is TGTGCCAGCAGTAATAAGAACACTGAAGCTTTCTTT. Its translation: CASSNKNTEAFF.